This T cell receptor (beta chain) appears in the sequencing data of a study of T cells after yellow fever vaccination. The table lists this clonotype with many counts. The CDR3 has 13 residues. The V and J ends lost 11 bases and 8 bases respectively, with 19 bases between them. The germline V gene has CDR1 MNHNS and CDR2 SASEGT. Universal primer sites and UMIs were introduced during 5'RACE template-switching synthesis of TCR cDNA. TCRdb analysed the 5' RACE reads with MiXCR anew, one entry per CDR3 protein. The table records roughly 120,000 distinct CDR3 sequences, approximately 8.4% of them present only once.

The sample here was CD8+ T cells sorted from PBMCs, taken 45 days after the yellow fever booster vaccination. The origin of this receptor is a man between 25 and 39 years old who received the YFV17D yellow fever vaccine. The gene calls are TRBV6-1 and TRBJ2-1, with a tentative D call TRBD2 (6 bases). CDR3 coding DNA: TGTGCCCGAGGCTGCGCGCGGGGCGATGAGCAGTTCTTC. Protein sequence: CARGCARGDEQFF.